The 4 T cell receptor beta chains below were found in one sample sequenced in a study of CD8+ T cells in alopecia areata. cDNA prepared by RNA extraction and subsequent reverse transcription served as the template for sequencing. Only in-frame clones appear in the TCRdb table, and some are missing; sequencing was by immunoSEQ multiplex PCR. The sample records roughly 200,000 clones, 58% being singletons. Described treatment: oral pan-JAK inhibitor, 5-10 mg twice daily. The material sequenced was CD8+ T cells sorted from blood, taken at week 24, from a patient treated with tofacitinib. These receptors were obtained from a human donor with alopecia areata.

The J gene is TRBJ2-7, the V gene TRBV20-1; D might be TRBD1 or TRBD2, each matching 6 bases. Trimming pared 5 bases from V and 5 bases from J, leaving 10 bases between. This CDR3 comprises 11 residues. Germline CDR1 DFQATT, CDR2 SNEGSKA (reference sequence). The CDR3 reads CSAPGAHEQYF. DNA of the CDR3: TGCAGTGCTCCGGGGGCCCACGAGCAGTACTTC.

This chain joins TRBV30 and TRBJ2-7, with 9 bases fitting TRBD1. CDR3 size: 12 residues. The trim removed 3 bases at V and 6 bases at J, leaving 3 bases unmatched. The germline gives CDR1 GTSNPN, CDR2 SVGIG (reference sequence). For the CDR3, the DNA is TGTGCCTGGAGGGGACAGGGCCCCGAGCAGTACTTC. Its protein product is CAWRGQGPEQYF.

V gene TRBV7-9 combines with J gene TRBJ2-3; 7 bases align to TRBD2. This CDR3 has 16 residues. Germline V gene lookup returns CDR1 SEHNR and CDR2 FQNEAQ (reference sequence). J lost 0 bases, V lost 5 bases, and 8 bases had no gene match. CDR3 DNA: TGTGCCAGCAGCCCACGGGGGGTTGGAAGCACAGATACGCAGTATTTT. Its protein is CASSPRGVGSTDTQYF.

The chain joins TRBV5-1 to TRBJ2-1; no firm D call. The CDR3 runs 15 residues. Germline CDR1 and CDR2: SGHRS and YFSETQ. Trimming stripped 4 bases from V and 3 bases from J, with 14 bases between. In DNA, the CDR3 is TGCGCCAGCAGCCCGGATGAGATGGGCTACAATGAGCAGTTCTTC. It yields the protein CASSPDEMGYNEQFF. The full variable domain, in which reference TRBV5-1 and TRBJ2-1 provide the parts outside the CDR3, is KAGVTQTPRYLIKTRGQQVTLSCSPISGHRSVSWYQQTPGQGLQFLFEYFSETQRNKGNFPGRFSGRQFSNSRSEMNVSTLELGDSALYLCASSPDEMGYNEQFFGPGTRLTVL.